The 24 T cell receptor beta chains below were found in one sample sequenced in a study of T-cell reconstitution after alpha-beta-depleted transplantation in children. The TCRbeta library was prepared with unique molecular identifiers. TCRdb reprocessed the PCR reads with MiXCR, giving one entry per CDR3 protein. The sample includes about 230,000 distinct CDR3 sequences, 9.7% of them seen just once. The input for sequencing was PBMCs from the stem cell graft donor, taken from the stem cell graft. Source of these receptors: a human donor who donated a stem cell graft to a child with SCID.

This clonotype was picked up many times. V usage is TRBV29-1 and J usage is TRBJ2-5, with D possibly TRBD2 on 6 matching bases. Germline values: CDR1 SQVTM, CDR2 ANQGSEA. Trimming shortened V by 6 bases and J by 5 bases, and 16 bases separated the two germline ends. The CDR3 is 13 amino acids. In DNA, the CDR3 is TGCAGCGTCTATAAGGCGGGGCTGGAGACCCAGTACTTC. Translated: CSVYKAGLETQYF. Looking up the rest from reference TRBV29-1 and TRBJ2-5 gives the full variable domain: SAVISQKPSRDICQRGTSLTIQCQVDSQVTMMFWYRQQPGQSLTLIATANQGSEATYESGFVIDKFPISRPNLTFSTLTVSNMSPEDSSIYLCSVYKAGLETQYFGPGTRLLVL.

This clonotype was detected ten times or more. The V and J genes are TRBV7-8 and TRBJ2-3; the D call may be TRBD1 or TRBD2 (6 bases each). CDR1 is SGHVS and CDR2 is FQNEAQ in the germline V gene. The CDR3 loop spans 14 amino acids. The V gene lost 5 bases and the J gene lost 5 bases, with 14 bases spanning the gap. CDR3 amino acids: CASSQGGGIDTQYF. CDR3 DNA: TGTGCCAGCAGCCAAGGAGGGGGAATAGATACGCAGTATTTT. The full variable domain, its missing parts supplied by reference TRBV7-8 and TRBJ2-3, is GAGVSQSPRYKVAKRGQDVALRCDPISGHVSLFWYQQALGQGPEFLTYFQNEAQLDKSGLPSDRFFAERPEGSVSTLKIQRTQQEDSAVYLCASSQGGGIDTQYFGPGTRLTVL.

This clonotype showed up many times. V is TRBV10-3 and J is TRBJ2-2, with D unresolved. V dropped 1 base and J dropped 1 base, with 1 base sitting between them. CDR1 is ENHRY and CDR2 is SYGVKD in the germline V gene. The CDR3 has 13 residues. The chain's CDR3 is CAISELNTGELFF. The DNA of the CDR3 is TGTGCCATCAGTGAGTTGAACACCGGGGAGCTGTTTTTT.

The chain has TRBV19 and TRBJ2-5; 10 bases agree with TRBD1. The CDR3 is 16 amino acids. The trim removed 6 bases at V and 2 bases at J, leaving 9 bases unmatched. Germline V gene data show CDR1 as LNHDA and CDR2 as SQIVND (reference sequence). The DNA for the CDR3 is TGTGCCAGTAGGGTCCGGGACAGGGGCCAACAAGAGACCCAGTACTTC. Translation gives CASRVRDRGQQETQYF.

This clonotype was picked up many times. J is TRBJ2-3 and V is TRBV20-1; D is undetermined. V gave up 4 bases and J gave up 3 bases, with 8 bases separating them. Germline CDR1 reads DFQATT; CDR2 reads SNEGSKA (reference sequence). The CDR3 contains 12 residues. The CDR3 spells CSAIRETDTQYF. In nucleotides, the CDR3 is TGCAGTGCTATTCGCGAAACAGATACGCAGTATTTT.

The sample holds many counts of this clonotype. This sequence joins TRBV11-2 and TRBJ1-6; TRBD1 matches at 8 bases. This CDR3 is built from 15 residues. Germline V gene sequence: CDR1 SGHAT, CDR2 FQNNGV. V shed 1 base, J shed 9 bases, and the junction held 5 bases outside the gene matches. CDR3 residues: CASSLGGTGVSPLHF. As DNA, the CDR3 is TGTGCCAGCAGCTTAGGGGGGACAGGTGTTTCACCCCTCCACTTT.

Of note for this clonotype: This may arise from a read error, as a much more abundant clone is one base away. The V and J genes are TRBV12-3 or TRBV12-4 and TRBJ2-6; D is unresolved. CDR3 length: 18 amino acids. The CDR3 DNA is TGTACCAGCAGTTTAGGATGGGTATCCTTCTCTGGGGCCAACGTCCTGACTTTC. Its protein is CTSSLGWVSFSGANVLTF.

There are a few counts of this clonotype. V is TRBV4-2 and J is TRBJ2-2; 8 bases fit TRBD2. The V and J ends lost 3 bases and 2 bases, in that order; junction bases with no gene match: 8. Germline CDR1 reads LGHNA; CDR2 reads YNFKEQ. The CDR3 is 17 amino acids. The CDR3 DNA reads as TGTGCCAGCAGCCACCCCCCGGGGGGGCGAAACACCGGGGAGCTGTTTTTT. Translating gives CASSHPPGGRNTGELFF.

This clonotype was picked up many times. V and J are TRBV27 and TRBJ1-6; D unclear. This CDR3 contains 16 residues. Trimming took 7 bases from V and 0 from J, leaving 13 bases between them. CDR1 is MNHEY, CDR2 SMNVEV, per germline (reference sequence). CDR3 DNA sequence: TGTGCCAGCACCCTGCGTTGGGGCTCCTATAATTCACCCCTCCACTTT. Amino acids: CASTLRWGSYNSPLHF.

This clonotype was seen at least ten times. The chain carries TRBV2 and TRBJ2-1; D is unresolved. Germline-derived CDR1 and CDR2 are SNHLY and FYNNEI. The CDR3 extends over 13 amino acids. The V and J ends lost 8 bases and 3 bases respectively, with 11 bases between them. CDR3 coding DNA: TGTGCCAGCGGCCCACGTCGCTACAATGAGCAGTTCTTC. Amino acid sequence: CASGPRRYNEQFF.

This clonotype was found many times. V and J are TRBV4-1 and TRBJ1-2; a possible D gene is TRBD1 (6 bases). Germline CDR1 MGHRA, CDR2 YSYEKL. This CDR3 spans 15 amino acids. V lost 0 bases and J lost 4, with 12 bases in between. This chain's CDR3 is CASSQDSQGGYGYTF. The CDR3 DNA sequence: TGCGCCAGCAGCCAAGATAGCCAAGGGGGCTATGGCTACACCTTC.

This clonotype came up many times. The J gene is TRBJ2-7, the V gene TRBV5-1; D unresolved. CDR1 is SGHRS, CDR2 YFSETQ, per germline. The CDR3 loop spans 12 amino acids. Between the trimmed V and J ends, which lost 5 bases and 0 bases, there was a span of 6 bases. CDR3 coding DNA: TGCGCCAGCAGACGCAGCTCCTACGAGCAGTACTTC. Encoded protein: CASRRSSYEQYF.

This clonotype has ten or more counts. This rearrangement joins TRBV5-1 to TRBJ2-3; D is unclear. V shed 4 bases and J shed 2 bases, with 11 bases lying between them. This CDR3 is 14 amino acids long. Germline V lookup: CDR1 SGHRS, CDR2 YFSETQ. The CDR3 bases are TGCGCCAGCAGCAACGGGTTTCCCACAGATACGCAGTATTTT. Residues: CASSNGFPTDTQYF.

This clonotype was observed a handful of times. A much larger clone is a single base away; this may be a read error. The chain employs TRBV20-1 and TRBJ2-3; D is uncertain. The germline gives CDR1 DFQATT, CDR2 SNEGSKA (reference sequence). V was clipped by 6 bases and J by 2 bases, with 12 bases between them. The CDR3 loop spans 13 amino acids. The CDR3 loop reads CSADGTYTDTQYF. CDR3 coding DNA: TGCAGTGCGGACGGCACCTACACAGATACGCAGTATTTT.

This clonotype was recorded at least ten times. This chain links TRBV20-1 with TRBJ1-2; D call uncertain. Per germline, CDR1 DFQATT and CDR2 SNEGSKA (reference sequence). Between the trimmed V and J ends, which lost 5 bases and 3 bases, there was a span of 16 bases. This CDR3 is built from 14 residues. The CDR3 here is CSAGQAGYYYGYTF. CDR3 sequence (DNA): TGCAGTGCTGGCCAAGCCGGATATTACTATGGCTACACCTTC.

Many counts were recorded for this clonotype. The genes are TRBV5-5 and TRBJ1-5; D is unclear. The ends were cut back, 1 base at V and 6 bases at J, with 11 bases in the middle. The CDR3 loop spans 14 amino acids. Germline lookup yields CDR1 SGHKS and CDR2 YYEKEE (reference sequence). CDR3 region: CASSLLVYGQPQHF. The CDR3, as DNA: TGTGCCAGCAGCTTGTTAGTCTACGGTCAGCCCCAGCATTTT.

This clonotype showed up many times. The CDR3 sequence: CSAPLNGQRKETQYF. The CDR3, as DNA: TGCAGTGCCCCACTCAATGGGCAGCGTAAAGAGACCCAGTACTTC. The chain has TRBV20-1 and TRBJ2-5, with no clear D. Germline V gene data show CDR1 as DFQATT and CDR2 as SNEGSKA (reference sequence). The CDR3 consists of 15 residues. Trimming stripped 6 bases from V and 3 bases from J, with 20 bases between.

At least ten counts were recorded for this clonotype. The rearrangement joins TRBV7-2 to TRBJ1-1; D is unclear. CDR1 and CDR2 (germline): SGHTA, FQGNSA. There are 13 residues in the CDR3. Trimming took 5 bases from V and 8 from J, leaving 15 bases between them. The chain's CDR3 is CASSVRTDREAFF. The CDR3, as DNA: TGTGCCAGCAGCGTCCGGACTGACCGAGAAGCTTTCTTT.

Turning to this clonotype: With a much larger clone just one base away, this may be a read error. This rearrangement joins TRBV7-9 to TRBJ2-1; TRBD2 matches at 8 bases. Per the germline V gene, CDR1 is SEHNR and CDR2 is FQNEAQ (reference sequence). J lost 1 base, V lost 4 bases, and 3 bases had no gene match. This CDR3 is built from 15 residues. CDR3 region: CASSSTSESYNEQFF. The CDR3 DNA sequence: TGTGCCAGCAGCTCGACTAGCGAATCCTACAATGAGCAGTTCTTC. Combining the CDR3 with reference TRBV7-9 and TRBJ2-1 gives the whole variable domain DTGVSQNPRHKITKRGQNVTFRCDPISEHNRLYWYRQTLGQGPEFLTYFQNEAQLEKSRLLSDRFSAERPKGSFSTLEIQRTEQGDSAMYLCASSSTSESYNEQFFGPGTRLTVL.

This clonotype was picked up many times. V usage is TRBV5-1 and J usage is TRBJ2-3, with D tentatively TRBD1 (7 bases). Germline loops: CDR1 SGHRS, CDR2 YFSETQ. The CDR3 runs to 16 residues. Trimming stripped 0 bases from V and 5 bases from J, with 16 bases between. The CDR3 nucleotides are TGCGCCAGCAGCTTGGAAGGCGGGACAGTTGGAGATACGCAGTATTTT. Translation: CASSLEGGTVGDTQYF. Combining the CDR3 with reference TRBV5-1 and TRBJ2-3 gives the whole variable domain KAGVTQTPRYLIKTRGQQVTLSCSPISGHRSVSWYQQTPGQGLQFLFEYFSETQRNKGNFPGRFSGRQFSNSRSEMNVSTLELGDSALYLCASSLEGGTVGDTQYFGPGTRLTVL.

The chain is built from TRBV20-1 and TRBJ2-7; TRBD2 is a possible D gene (6 bases). The CDR3 is 14 residues long. Trimming removed 3 bases from V and 0 bases from J, with 12 bases in between. From germline, CDR1 is DFQATT and CDR2 SNEGSKA (reference sequence). CDR3 amino acids: CSASRGTVSYEQYF. CDR3 sequence (DNA): TGCAGTGCTAGTCGGGGGACGGTCTCCTACGAGCAGTACTTC.

The table lists this clonotype with many counts. The chain combines TRBV7-6 with TRBJ1-2; D may be TRBD1 (6 bases). Germline V gene sequence: CDR1 SGHVS, CDR2 FNYEAQ. Trimming took off 5 bases at V and 2 bases at J, with 15 bases between the two ends. The CDR3 contains 15 residues. This CDR3 reads CASSPTGQWNYGYTF. CDR3 in DNA: TGTGCCAGCAGCCCGACAGGCCAGTGGAACTATGGCTACACCTTC.

The table lists this clonotype with a few counts. The chain has TRBV12-3 or TRBV12-4 and TRBJ1-2, with D unclear. Trimming took off 2 bases at V and 9 bases at J, with 13 bases between the two ends. CDR3 length: 13 amino acids. The CDR3 here is CASSLTAGRSYTF. Here the CDR3 DNA reads TGTGCCAGCAGTTTAACGGCAGGTAGAAGCTACACCTTC.

Many counts were recorded for this clonotype. This chain connects TRBV5-1 to TRBJ2-1, with a possible D match to TRBD1 (6 bases). Germline V CDR1 and CDR2: SGHRS, YFSETQ. V gave up 2 bases and J gave up 3 bases, with 12 bases separating them. CDR3 length: 15 residues. The CDR3 DNA reads TGCGCCAGCAGCTTAGTGGGGGCTCTCTACAATGAGCAGTTCTTC. Protein: CASSLVGALYNEQFF.